A selection of T cell receptor beta chains follows, all from one sample in a study of T cell repertoires in cytomegalovirus infection. One entry per CDR3 protein, called by TCRdb with MiXCR from the reads. The sample records 35,000 to 55,000 distinct CDR3 sequences, 20% being singletons. Their cognate antigens are unknown. Sequenced input: PBMCs, sequenced either directly or after in vitro stimulation (not recorded which). The origin of the receptors is a human donor in good health (CMV status not recorded). Some clones in this sample may be carry-over from other donors' samples. Both conserved end residues are part of each CDR3. Fields, in order: CDR3 protein, CDR3 DNA, V gene, J gene, D gene, clone size. D genes are given only for firm matches. Not every row has a clone size; where given, it reads once, few, many or a size class.

cdr3_aa: CASRQGASTGELFF
cdr3_nt: TGTGCCAGCAGACAGGGGGCAAGCACCGGGGAGCTGTTTTTT
v_call: TRBV25-1
j_call: TRBJ2-2
d_call: TRBD1
clone_size: .

cdr3_aa: CSVGGRGRVEAFF
cdr3_nt: TGCAGCGTTGGGGGCAGGGGCCGTGTTGAAGCTTTCTTT
v_call: TRBV29-1
j_call: TRBJ1-1
d_call: .
clone_size: .

cdr3_aa: CASQPGTSPFGEQFF
cdr3_nt: TGTGCCAGCCAACCTGGGACTAGTCCCTTTGGTGAGCAGTTCTTC
v_call: TRBV7-2
j_call: TRBJ2-1
d_call: TRBD2
clone_size: medium-sized

cdr3_aa: CASSALNQPQHF
cdr3_nt: TGTGCCAGTAGTGCCCTAAATCAGCCCCAGCATTTT
v_call: TRBV19
j_call: TRBJ1-5
d_call: .
clone_size: many

cdr3_aa: CASSFTGGGDTEAFF
cdr3_nt: TGCGCCAGCAGCTTCACAGGGGGCGGGGACACTGAAGCTTTCTTT
v_call: TRBV5-1
j_call: TRBJ1-1
d_call: TRBD1
clone_size: few

cdr3_aa: CASSQDQGLDEKLFF
cdr3_nt: TGCGCCAGCAGCCAAGATCAGGGCCTGGATGAAAAACTGTTTTTT
v_call: TRBV4-3
j_call: TRBJ1-4
d_call: .
clone_size: many

cdr3_aa: CASSLVGGAPGYGYTF
cdr3_nt: TGTGCCAGCAGCTTAGTCGGCGGGGCCCCGGGGTATGGCTACACCTTC
v_call: TRBV11-2
j_call: TRBJ1-2
d_call: .
clone_size: .

cdr3_aa: CASSSSGTSYEQYF
cdr3_nt: TGTGCCAGCAGCTCTAGCGGGACCTCCTACGAGCAGTACTTC
v_call: TRBV7-2
j_call: TRBJ2-7
d_call: TRBD2
clone_size: many

cdr3_aa: CASSTGTYYGYTF
cdr3_nt: TGCGCCAGCAGCACCGGGACCTACTATGGCTACACCTTC
v_call: TRBV5-1
j_call: TRBJ1-2
d_call: .
clone_size: few

cdr3_aa: CSASFRDTQYF
cdr3_nt: TGCAGTGCTAGTTTTCGAGATACGCAGTATTTT
v_call: TRBV20-1
j_call: TRBJ2-3
d_call: .
clone_size: .

cdr3_aa: CASSEGLAGAGEQFF
cdr3_nt: TGTGCCAGCAGTGAGGGACTAGCGGGAGCTGGTGAGCAGTTCTTC
v_call: TRBV2
j_call: TRBJ2-1
d_call: TRBD2
clone_size: many

cdr3_aa: CASSLKGNYGYTF
cdr3_nt: TGTGCCAGCAGCTTGAAAGGGAACTATGGCTACACCTTC
v_call: TRBV5-4
j_call: TRBJ1-2
d_call: .
clone_size: few

cdr3_aa: CATSRDSSGSVEQFF
cdr3_nt: TGTGCCACCAGCAGAGATTCTAGCGGGAGTGTTGAGCAGTTCTTC
v_call: TRBV15
j_call: TRBJ2-1
d_call: TRBD2
clone_size: .

cdr3_aa: CAMGGLQNEQFF
cdr3_nt: TGCGCGATGGGGGGACTACAGAATGAGCAGTTCTTC
v_call: TRBV7-6
j_call: TRBJ2-1
d_call: TRBD2
clone_size: .

cdr3_aa: CASSLIPQEKLFF
cdr3_nt: TGTGCCAGCAGCTTAATTCCTCAAGAAAAACTGTTTTTT
v_call: TRBV7-2
j_call: TRBJ1-4
d_call: .
clone_size: many